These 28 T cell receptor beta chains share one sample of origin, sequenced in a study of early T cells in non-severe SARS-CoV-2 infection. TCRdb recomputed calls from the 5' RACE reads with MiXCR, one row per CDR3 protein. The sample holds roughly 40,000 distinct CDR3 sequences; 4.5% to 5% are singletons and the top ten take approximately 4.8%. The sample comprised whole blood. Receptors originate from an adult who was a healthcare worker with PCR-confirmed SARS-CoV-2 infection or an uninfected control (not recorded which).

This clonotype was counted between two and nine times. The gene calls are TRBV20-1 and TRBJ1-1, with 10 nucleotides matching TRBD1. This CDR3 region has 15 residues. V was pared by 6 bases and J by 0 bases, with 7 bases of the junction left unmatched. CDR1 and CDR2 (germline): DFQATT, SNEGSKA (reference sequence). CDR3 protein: CSAGTGVLMNTEAFF. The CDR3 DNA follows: TGCAGTGCCGGGACAGGGGTCTTGATGAACACTGAAGCTTTCTTT.

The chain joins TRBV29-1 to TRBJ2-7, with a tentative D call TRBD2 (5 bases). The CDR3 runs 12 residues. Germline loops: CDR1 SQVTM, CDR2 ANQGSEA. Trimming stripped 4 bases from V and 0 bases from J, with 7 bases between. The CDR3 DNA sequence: TGCAGCGTTGGGACTTTCTCCTACGAGCAGTACTTC. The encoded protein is CSVGTFSYEQYF.

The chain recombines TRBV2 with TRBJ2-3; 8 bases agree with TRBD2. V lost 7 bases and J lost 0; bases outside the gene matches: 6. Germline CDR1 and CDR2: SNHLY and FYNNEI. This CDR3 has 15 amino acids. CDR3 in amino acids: CASNGLAGSTDTQYF. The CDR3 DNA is TGTGCCAGCAATGGACTAGCCGGTAGCACAGATACGCAGTATTTT.

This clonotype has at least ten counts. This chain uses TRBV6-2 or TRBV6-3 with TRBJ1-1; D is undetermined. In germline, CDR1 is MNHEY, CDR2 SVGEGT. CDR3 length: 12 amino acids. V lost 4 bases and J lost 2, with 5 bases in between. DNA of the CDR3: TGTGCCAGCAGTTCCATAAACACTGAAGCTTTCTTT. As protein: CASSSINTEAFF.

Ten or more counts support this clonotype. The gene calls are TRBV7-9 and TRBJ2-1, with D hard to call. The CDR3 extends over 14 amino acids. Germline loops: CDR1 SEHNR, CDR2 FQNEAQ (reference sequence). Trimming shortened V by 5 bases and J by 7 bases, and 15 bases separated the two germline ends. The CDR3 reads CASSQSSLLNEQFF. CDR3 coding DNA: TGTGCCAGCAGCCAAAGTTCACTCCTAAATGAGCAGTTCTTC. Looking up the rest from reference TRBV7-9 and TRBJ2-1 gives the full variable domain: DTGVSQNPRHKITKRGQNVTFRCDPISEHNRLYWYRQTLGQGPEFLTYFQNEAQLEKSRLLSDRFSAERPKGSFSTLEIQRTEQGDSAMYLCASSQSSLLNEQFFGPGTRLTVL.

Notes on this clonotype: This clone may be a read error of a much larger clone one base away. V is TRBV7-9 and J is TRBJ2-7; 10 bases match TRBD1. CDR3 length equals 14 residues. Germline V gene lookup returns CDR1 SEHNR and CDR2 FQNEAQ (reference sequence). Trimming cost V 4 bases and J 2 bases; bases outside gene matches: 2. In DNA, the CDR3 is TGTGCCAGCAGCTCCGGGACAGGGGCCTACGAGCAGTACTTC. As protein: CASSSGTGAYEQYF.

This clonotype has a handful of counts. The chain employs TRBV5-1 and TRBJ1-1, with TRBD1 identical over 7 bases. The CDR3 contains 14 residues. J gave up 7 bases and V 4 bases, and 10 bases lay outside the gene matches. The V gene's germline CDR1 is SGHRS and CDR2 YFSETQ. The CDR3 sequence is CASSPTGNDFEAFF. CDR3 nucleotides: TGCGCCAGCAGCCCGACAGGGAATGATTTTGAAGCTTTCTTT.

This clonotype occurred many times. CDR3: CATSRGGLAGHQETQYF. CDR3 bases: TGTGCCACCAGCAGAGGGGGTTTAGCGGGACACCAAGAGACCCAGTACTTC. This chain joins TRBV15 and TRBJ2-5, with 8 bases lining up with TRBD2. Trimming took 1 base from V and 0 from J; bases not matched to a gene: 7. Germline loops: CDR1 LNHNV, CDR2 YYDKDF (reference sequence). The CDR3 runs to 17 residues. Combining the CDR3 with reference TRBV15 and TRBJ2-5 gives the whole variable domain DAMVIQNPRYQVTQFGKPVTLSCSQTLNHNVMYWYQQKSSQAPKLLFHYYDKDFNNEADTPDNFQSRRPNTSFCFLDIRSPGLGDTAMYLCATSRGGLAGHQETQYFGPGTRLLVL.

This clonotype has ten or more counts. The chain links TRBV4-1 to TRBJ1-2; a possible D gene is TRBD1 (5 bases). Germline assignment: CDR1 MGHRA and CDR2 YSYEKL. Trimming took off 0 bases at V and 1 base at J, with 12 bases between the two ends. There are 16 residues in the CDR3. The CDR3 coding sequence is TGCGCCAGCAGCCAAGAGGGTCGGGGGATTAACTATGGCTACACCTTC. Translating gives CASSQEGRGINYGYTF.

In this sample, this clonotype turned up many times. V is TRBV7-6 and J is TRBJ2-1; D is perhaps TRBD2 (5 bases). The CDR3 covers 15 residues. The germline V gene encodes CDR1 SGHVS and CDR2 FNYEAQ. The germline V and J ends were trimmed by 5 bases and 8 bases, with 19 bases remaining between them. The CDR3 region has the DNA TGTGCCAGCAGCCAGACCGTTCGAGGGATCGATGAGCAGTTCTTC. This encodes CASSQTVRGIDEQFF.

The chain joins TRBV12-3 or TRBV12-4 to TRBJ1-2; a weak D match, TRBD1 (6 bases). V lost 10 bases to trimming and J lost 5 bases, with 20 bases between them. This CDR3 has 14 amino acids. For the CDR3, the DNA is TGTGCCACCACGGACCGGGGGGCGAATTATGGCTACACCTTC. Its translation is CATTDRGANYGYTF.

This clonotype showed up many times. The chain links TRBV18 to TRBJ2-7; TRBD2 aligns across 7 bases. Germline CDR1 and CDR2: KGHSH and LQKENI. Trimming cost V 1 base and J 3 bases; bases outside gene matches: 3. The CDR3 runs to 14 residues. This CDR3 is CASSPRGLNYEQYF. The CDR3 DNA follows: TGTGCCAGCTCACCACGGGGACTAAACTACGAGCAGTACTTC.

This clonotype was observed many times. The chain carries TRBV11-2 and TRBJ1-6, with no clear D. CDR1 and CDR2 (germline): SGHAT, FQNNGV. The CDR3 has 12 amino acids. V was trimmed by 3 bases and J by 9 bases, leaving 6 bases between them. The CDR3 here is CASSFARSPLHF. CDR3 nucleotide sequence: TGTGCCAGCAGCTTCGCCCGTTCACCCCTCCACTTT.

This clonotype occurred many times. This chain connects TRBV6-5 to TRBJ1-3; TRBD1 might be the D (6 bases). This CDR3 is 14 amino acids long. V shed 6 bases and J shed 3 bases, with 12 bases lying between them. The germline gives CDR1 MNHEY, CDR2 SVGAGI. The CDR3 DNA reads TGTGCCAGCAGCCCGGACAGCATTGGAAACACCATATATTTT. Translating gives CASSPDSIGNTIYF.

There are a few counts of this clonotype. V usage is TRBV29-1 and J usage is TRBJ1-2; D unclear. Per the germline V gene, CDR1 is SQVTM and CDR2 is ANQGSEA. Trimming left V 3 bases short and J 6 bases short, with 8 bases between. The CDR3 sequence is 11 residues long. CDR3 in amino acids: CSVEAGDGYTF. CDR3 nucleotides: TGCAGCGTTGAGGCGGGTGATGGCTACACCTTC.

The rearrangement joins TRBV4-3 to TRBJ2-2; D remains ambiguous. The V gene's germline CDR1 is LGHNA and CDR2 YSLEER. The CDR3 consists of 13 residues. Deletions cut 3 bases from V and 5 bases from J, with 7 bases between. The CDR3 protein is CASSQVLTGELFF. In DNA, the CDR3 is TGCGCCAGCAGCCAGGTGTTGACCGGGGAGCTGTTTTTT.

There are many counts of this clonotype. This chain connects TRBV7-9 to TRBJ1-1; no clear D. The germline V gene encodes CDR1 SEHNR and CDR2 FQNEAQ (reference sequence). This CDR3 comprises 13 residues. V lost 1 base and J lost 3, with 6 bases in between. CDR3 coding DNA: TGTGCCAGCAGCTTAGACACGGACACTGAAGCTTTCTTT. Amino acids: CASSLDTDTEAFF. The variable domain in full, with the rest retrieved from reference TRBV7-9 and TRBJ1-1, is DTGVSQNPRHKITKRGQNVTFRCDPISEHNRLYWYRQTLGQGPEFLTYFQNEAQLEKSRLLSDRFSAERPKGSFSTLEIQRTEQGDSAMYLCASSLDTDTEAFFGQGTRLTVV.

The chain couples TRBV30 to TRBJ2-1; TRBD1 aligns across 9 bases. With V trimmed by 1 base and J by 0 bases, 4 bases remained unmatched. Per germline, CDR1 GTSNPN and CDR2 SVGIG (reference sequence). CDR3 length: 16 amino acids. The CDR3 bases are TGTGCCTGGAGTGCGACAGGGGGAAGCTCCTACAATGAGCAGTTCTTC. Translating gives CAWSATGGSSYNEQFF.

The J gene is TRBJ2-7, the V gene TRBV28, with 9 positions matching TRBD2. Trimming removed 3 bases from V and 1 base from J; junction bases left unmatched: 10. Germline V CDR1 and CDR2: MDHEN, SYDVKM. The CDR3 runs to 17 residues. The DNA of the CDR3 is TGTGCCAGCAGTTTCCCCCTTGCGGGAGGGAGGTCCTACGAGCAGTACTTC. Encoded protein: CASSFPLAGGRSYEQYF.

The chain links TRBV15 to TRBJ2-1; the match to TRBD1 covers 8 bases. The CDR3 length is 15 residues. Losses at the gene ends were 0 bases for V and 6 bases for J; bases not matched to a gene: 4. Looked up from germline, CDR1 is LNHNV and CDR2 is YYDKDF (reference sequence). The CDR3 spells CATSRDPGTGNEQFF. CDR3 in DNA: TGTGCCACCAGCAGAGATCCCGGGACAGGCAATGAGCAGTTCTTC.

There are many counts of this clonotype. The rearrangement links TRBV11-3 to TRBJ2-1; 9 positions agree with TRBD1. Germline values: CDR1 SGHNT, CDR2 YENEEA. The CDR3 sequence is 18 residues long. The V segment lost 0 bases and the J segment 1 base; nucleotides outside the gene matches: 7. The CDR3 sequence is CASSLDQSGTGSYNEQFF. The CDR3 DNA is TGTGCCAGCAGCTTAGACCAATCCGGGACAGGGTCCTACAATGAGCAGTTCTTC.

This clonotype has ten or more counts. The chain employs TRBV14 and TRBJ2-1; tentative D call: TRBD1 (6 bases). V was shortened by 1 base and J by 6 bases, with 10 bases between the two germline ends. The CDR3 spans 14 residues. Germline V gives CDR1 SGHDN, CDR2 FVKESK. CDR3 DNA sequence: TGTGCCAGCAGCCAAGTGGGCAGGGGCAATGAGCAGTTCTTC. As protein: CASSQVGRGNEQFF. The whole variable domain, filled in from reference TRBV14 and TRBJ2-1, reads EAGVTQFPSHSVIEKGQTVTLRCDPISGHDNLYWYRRVMGKEIKFLLHFVKESKQDESGMPNNRFLAERTGGTYSTLKVQPAELEDSGVYFCASSQVGRGNEQFFGPGTRLTVL.

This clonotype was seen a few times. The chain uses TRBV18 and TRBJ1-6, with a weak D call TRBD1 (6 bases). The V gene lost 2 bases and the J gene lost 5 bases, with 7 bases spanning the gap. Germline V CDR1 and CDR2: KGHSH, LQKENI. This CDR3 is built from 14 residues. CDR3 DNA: TGTGCCAGCTCACCAACAGGGAATAATTCACCCCTCCACTTT. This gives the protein CASSPTGNNSPLHF.

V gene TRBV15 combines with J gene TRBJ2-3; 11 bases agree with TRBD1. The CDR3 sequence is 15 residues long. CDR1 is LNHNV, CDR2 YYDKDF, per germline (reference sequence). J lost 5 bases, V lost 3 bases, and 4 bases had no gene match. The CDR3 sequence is CATSSGTGGRDTQYF. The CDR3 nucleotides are TGTGCCACCAGCAGCGGGACAGGGGGGAGAGATACGCAGTATTTT.

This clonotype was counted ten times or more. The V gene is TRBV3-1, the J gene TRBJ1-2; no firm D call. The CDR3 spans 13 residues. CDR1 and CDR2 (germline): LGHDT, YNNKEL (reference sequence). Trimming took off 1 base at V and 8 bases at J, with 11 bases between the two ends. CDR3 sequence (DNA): TGTGCCAGCAGCCAAGGATCCAGGCTGGGCTACACCTTC. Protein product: CASSQGSRLGYTF.

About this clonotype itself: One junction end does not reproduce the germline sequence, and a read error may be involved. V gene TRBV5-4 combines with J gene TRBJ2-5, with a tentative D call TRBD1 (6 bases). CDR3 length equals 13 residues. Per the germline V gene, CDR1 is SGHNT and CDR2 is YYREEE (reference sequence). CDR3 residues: CVSTVTGKETQYF. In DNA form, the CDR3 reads TGTGTCAGCACCGTCACAGGGAAAGAGACCCAGTACTTC.

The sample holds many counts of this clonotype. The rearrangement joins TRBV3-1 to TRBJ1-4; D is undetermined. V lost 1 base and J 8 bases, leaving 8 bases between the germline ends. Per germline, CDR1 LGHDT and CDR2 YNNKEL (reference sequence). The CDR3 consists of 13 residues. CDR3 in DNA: TGTGCCAGCAGCCAAGTCACAACGGAAAAACTGTTTTTT. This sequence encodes CASSQVTTEKLFF. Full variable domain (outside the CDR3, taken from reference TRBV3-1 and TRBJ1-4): DTAVSQTPKYLVTQMGNDKSIKCEQNLGHDTMYWYKQDSKKFLKIMFSYNNKELIINETVPNRFSPKSPDKAHLNLHINSLELGDSAVYFCASSQVTTEKLFFGSGTQLSVL.

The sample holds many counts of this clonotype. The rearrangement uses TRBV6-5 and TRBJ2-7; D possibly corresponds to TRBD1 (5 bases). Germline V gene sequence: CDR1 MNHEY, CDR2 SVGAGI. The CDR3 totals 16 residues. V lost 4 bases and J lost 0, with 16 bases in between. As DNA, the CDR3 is TGTGCCAGCAGTTTAAGGGGTACAGGTAGCTCCTACGAGCAGTACTTC. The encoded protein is CASSLRGTGSSYEQYF.